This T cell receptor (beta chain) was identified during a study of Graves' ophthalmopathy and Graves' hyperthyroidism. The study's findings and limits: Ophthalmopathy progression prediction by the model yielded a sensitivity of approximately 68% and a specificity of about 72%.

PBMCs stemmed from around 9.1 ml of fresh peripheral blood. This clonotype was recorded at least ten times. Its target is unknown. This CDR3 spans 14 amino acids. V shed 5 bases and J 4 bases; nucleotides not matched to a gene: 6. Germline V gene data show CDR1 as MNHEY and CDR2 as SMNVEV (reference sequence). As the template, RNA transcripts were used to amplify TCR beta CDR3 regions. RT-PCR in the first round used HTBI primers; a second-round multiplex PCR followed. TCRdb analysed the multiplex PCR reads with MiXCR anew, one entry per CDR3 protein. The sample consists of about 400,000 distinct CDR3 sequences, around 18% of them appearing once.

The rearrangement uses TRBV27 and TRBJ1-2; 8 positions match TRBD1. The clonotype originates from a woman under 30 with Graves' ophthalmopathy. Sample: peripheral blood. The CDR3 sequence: CASSVQGAGYGYTF. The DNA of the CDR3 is TGTGCCAGCAGTGTGCAGGGGGCGGGCTATGGCTACACCTTC.